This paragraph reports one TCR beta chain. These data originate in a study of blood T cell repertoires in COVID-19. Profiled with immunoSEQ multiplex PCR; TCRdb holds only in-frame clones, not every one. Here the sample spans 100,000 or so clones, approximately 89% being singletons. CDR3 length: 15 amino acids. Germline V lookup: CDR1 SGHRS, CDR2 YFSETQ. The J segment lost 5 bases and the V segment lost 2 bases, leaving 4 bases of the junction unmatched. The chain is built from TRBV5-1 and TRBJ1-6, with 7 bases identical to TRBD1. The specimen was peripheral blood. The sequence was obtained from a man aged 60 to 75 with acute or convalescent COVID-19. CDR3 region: CASSFADRDNSPLHF. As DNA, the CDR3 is TGCGCCAGCAGCTTCGCCGACAGGGATAATTCACCCCTCCACTTT. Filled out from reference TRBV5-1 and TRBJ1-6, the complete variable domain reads KAGVTQTPRYLIKTRGQQVTLSCSPISGHRSVSWYQQTPGQGLQFLFEYFSETQRNKGNFPGRFSGRQFSNSRSEMNVSTLELGDSALYLCASSFADRDNSPLHFGNGTRLTVT.